These 13 T cell receptor beta chains were all obtained from the same sample, sequenced in a study of blood T cell repertoires in COVID-19. The protocol was immunoSEQ multiplex PCR, while the TCRdb copy is restricted to in-frame clones and leaves out a portion. This sample yields 150,000 to 200,000 clones, of which almost 80% are seen a single time; approximately 15% belongs to the top ten. The specimen was PBMCs or T cells enriched from blood (not recorded which). Receptors originate from a woman aged 50 to 65 who had recovered from COVID-19.

This chain links TRBV30 with TRBJ2-2, with a tentative D call TRBD2 (6 bases). V lost 1 base and J 3 bases, leaving 9 bases between the germline ends. Germline-derived CDR1 and CDR2 are GTSNPN and SVGIG (reference sequence). The CDR3 length is 14 residues. CDR3 protein: CAWSAGTHTGELFF. The CDR3 bases are TGTGCCTGGAGTGCCGGGACTCACACCGGGGAGCTGTTTTTT. Using reference TRBV30 and TRBJ2-2 for the parts outside the CDR3, the full variable domain is SQTIHQWPATLVQPVGSPLSLECTVEGTSNPNLYWYRQAAGRGLQLLFYSVGIGQISSEVPQNLSASRPQDRQFILSSKKLLLSDSGFYLCAWSAGTHTGELFFGEGSRLTVL.

The V and J genes are TRBV7-9 and TRBJ1-2; 11 bases match TRBD1. This CDR3 has 15 amino acids. With V trimmed by 5 bases and J by 9 bases, 11 bases remained unmatched. CDR1 is SEHNR and CDR2 is FQNEAQ in the germline V gene (reference sequence). The CDR3 spells CASSAPGQGARSYTF. The CDR3 DNA reads TGTGCCAGCAGCGCCCCAGGACAGGGGGCCAGGAGCTACACCTTC.

CDR3 region: CASSLLAFTDTQYF. CDR3 bases: TGTGCCAGCAGCTTACTGGCCTTCACAGATACGCAGTATTTT. This chain joins TRBV7-6 and TRBJ2-3; unclear D gene. V was trimmed by 2 bases and J by 2 bases, leaving 8 bases between them. The V gene's germline CDR1 is SGHVS and CDR2 FNYEAQ. The CDR3 loop spans 14 amino acids.

V and J are TRBV19 and TRBJ2-6; 7 positions match TRBD2. The CDR3 is 15 residues long. Germline-derived CDR1 and CDR2 are LNHDA and SQIVND (reference sequence). V trimming: 6 bases; J trimming: 2 bases; junction bases outside the gene matches: 4. CDR3 loop: CASRSGNPGANVLTF. The CDR3 region has the DNA TGTGCCAGTAGAAGCGGGAACCCTGGGGCCAACGTCCTGACTTTC.

The DNA of the CDR3 is TGTGCCAGCGAACCTCCGGGATGGAGCAATCAGCCCCAGCATTTT. Residues: CASEPPGWSNQPQHF. The chain couples TRBV28 to TRBJ1-5; no reliable D call. The germline gives CDR1 MDHEN, CDR2 SYDVKM. The CDR3 runs 15 residues. V was clipped by 8 bases and J by 1 base, with 15 bases between them.

The chain recombines TRBV6-6 with TRBJ2-2; 12 bases are a match to TRBD2. Per germline, CDR1 MNHNY and CDR2 SVGAGI (reference sequence). The CDR3 consists of 17 residues. Losses at the gene ends were 5 bases for V and 0 bases for J; bases not matched to a gene: 4. CDR3 amino acids: CASSPLAGGSNTGELFF. As DNA, the CDR3 is TGTGCCAGCAGTCCTCTAGCGGGAGGGTCGAACACCGGGGAGCTGTTTTTT.

The chain employs TRBV6-5 and TRBJ2-7; 7 bases line up with TRBD2. V shed 8 bases, J shed 3 bases, and the junction held 10 bases outside the gene matches. This CDR3 is 14 amino acids long. Germline V gene data show CDR1 as MNHEY and CDR2 as SVGAGI. The CDR3: CASGVAGSFYEQYF. The CDR3, as DNA: TGTGCCAGCGGAGTAGCGGGTTCGTTCTACGAGCAGTACTTC.

V is TRBV19 and J is TRBJ2-1; 10 positions agree with TRBD2. Germline CDR1 LNHDA, CDR2 SQIVND (reference sequence). Trimming removed 6 bases from V and 3 bases from J; junction bases left unmatched: 5. CDR3 length equals 15 residues. The CDR3 bases are TGTGCCAGTAGGACGCTAGCGGGAGTCTACAATGAGCAGTTCTTC. This translates into CASRTLAGVYNEQFF. The whole variable domain, filled in from reference TRBV19 and TRBJ2-1, reads DGGITQSPKYLFRKEGQNVTLSCEQNLNHDAMYWYRQDPGQGLRLIYYSQIVNDFQKGDIAEGYSVSREKKESFPLTVTSAQKNPTAFYLCASRTLAGVYNEQFFGPGTRLTVL.

The J gene is TRBJ1-2, the V gene TRBV6-5; TRBD1 matches at 9 bases. The germline V gene encodes CDR1 MNHEY and CDR2 SVGAGI. This CDR3 comprises 13 residues. The junction had 6 bases not matched to a gene; V was cut back by 8 bases and J by 5 bases. Written as DNA, the CDR3 is TGTGCCAGCGGAAGGGACAGGGCGTATGGCTACACCTTC. Amino acid sequence: CASGRDRAYGYTF.

V usage is TRBV12-3 or TRBV12-4 and J usage is TRBJ1-1; D is uncertain. With 7 bases removed from V and 1 base from J, the gap between germline ends came to 10 bases. This CDR3 is built from 13 residues. The CDR3 is CASMGTANTEAFF. In DNA, the CDR3 is TGTGCCAGCATGGGCACAGCGAACACTGAAGCTTTCTTT.

The rearrangement uses TRBV7-3 and TRBJ1-6; D call uncertain. The CDR3 is made up of 14 amino acids. Trimming took off 4 bases at V and 9 bases at J, with 13 bases between the two ends. Germline V gene data show CDR1 as SGHTA and CDR2 as FQGTGA. The DNA for the CDR3 is TGTGCCAGCAGCTCCCAAAGCGAGGGTTCACCCCTCCACTTT. Its translation is CASSSQSEGSPLHF. Drawing the rest from reference TRBV7-3 and TRBJ1-6, the complete variable domain is GAGVSQTPSNKVTEKGKYVELRCDPISGHTALYWYRQSLGQGPEFLIYFQGTGAADDSGLPNDRFFAVRPEGSVSTLKIQRTERGDSAVYLCASSSQSEGSPLHFGNGTRLTVT.

The genes are TRBV30 and TRBJ1-5; weak D call: TRBD1 (5 bases). The V gene's germline CDR1 is GTSNPN and CDR2 SVGIG (reference sequence). The V and J ends lost 0 bases and 7 bases respectively, with 13 bases between them. The CDR3 runs to 14 residues. CDR3 DNA: TGTGCCTGGAGTGTACCAGGGTACGGCCAGCCCCAGCATTTT. Residues: CAWSVPGYGQPQHF.

CDR3 amino acids: CASRDRLTEAFF. In nucleotides, the CDR3 is TGCGCCAGCAGGGACAGGTTGACTGAAGCTTTCTTT. J is TRBJ1-1 and V is TRBV10-2, with 7 bases identical to TRBD1. V dropped 6 bases and J dropped 5; count of bases not matched to a gene: 3. Looked up from germline, CDR1 is WSHSY and CDR2 is SAAADI. The CDR3 loop spans 12 amino acids.